A selection of T cell receptor beta chains follows, all from one sample in a study of siplizumab effects on memory and regulatory T cells. Data came from immunoSEQ multiplex PCR; TCRdb stores just in-frame clones and leaves some out. This sample has about 120,000 clones; 80% to 95% occur once, and the top ten carry roughly 0.17%. Input material: non-Treg CD4+ T cells sorted from blood. These receptors came from a human donor in good health. CDR3s include the opening cysteine and the closing phenylalanine or tryptophan. Fields, in order: V gene, J gene, clone size, D gene, CDR3 protein, CDR3 DNA. The D gene is left open where the match is weak. The size field is filled for only some rows; it gives once, few, many or a size class.

TRBV6-6	TRBJ2-3	once	.	CASTRTATDTQYF	TGTGCCAGCACACGGACGGCCACAGATACGCAGTATTTT
TRBV7-9	TRBJ2-7	.	.	CASSPRTDEQYF	TGTGCCAGCAGCCCTAGGACTGACGAGCAGTACTTC
TRBV7-8	TRBJ1-1	.	.	CASSLAGSWNTEAFF	TGTGCCAGCAGCTTAGCTGGCAGTTGGAACACTGAAGCTTTCTTT
TRBV6-6	TRBJ1-3	.	.	CASSRSQDSGNTIYF	TGTGCCAGCAGTAGGTCGCAGGACTCTGGAAACACCATATATTTT
TRBV11-2	TRBJ2-1	.	.	CASSLGDHNEQFF	TGTGCCAGCAGCTTAGGGGATCACAATGAGCAGTTCTTC
TRBV28	TRBJ2-1	.	.	CASSRTRGLHNEQFF	TGTGCCAGCAGCCGGACTAGGGGGTTACACAATGAGCAGTTCTTC
TRBV5-1	TRBJ1-4	.	.	CASSLAGGVQGSSEKLFF	TGCGCCAGCAGCTTGGCCGGGGGGGTCCAGGGGTCAAGTGAAAAACTGTTTTTT
TRBV7-2	TRBJ1-1	.	.	CASSPRRVIDTEAFF	TGTGCCAGCAGCCCCCGCAGGGTGATAGACACTGAAGCTTTCTTT
TRBV5-6	TRBJ2-1	once	.	CASSLRLQGVNEQFF	TGTGCCAGCAGCCTCCGGTTACAGGGTGTGAATGAGCAGTTCTTC
TRBV5-6	TRBJ1-4	.	.	CASSFQGKGTNEKLFF	TGTGCCAGCAGCTTTCAGGGGAAAGGGACTAATGAAAAACTGTTTTTT
TRBV4-2	TRBJ2-7	.	TRBD1	CASSQEDRVVYEQYF	TGTGCCAGCAGCCAAGAGGACAGGGTGGTCTACGAGCAGTACTTC
TRBV18	TRBJ2-3	once	.	CASSPLPSRAGTDTQYF	TGTGCCAGCTCACCACTTCCATCCAGGGCGGGGACAGATACGCAGTATTTT
TRBV7-2	TRBJ1-4	.	TRBD1	CASSGRDRGLPNEKLFF	TGTGCCAGCAGCGGGCGGGACAGGGGGCTTCCAAATGAAAAACTGTTTTTT
TRBV6-5	TRBJ2-5	.	TRBD1	CASSALDREETQYF	TGTGCCAGCAGTGCCCTCGACAGGGAAGAGACCCAGTACTTC
TRBV9	TRBJ2-1	.	.	CASSLGPNSYNEQFF	TGTGCCAGCAGCCTTGGACCCAACTCCTACAATGAGCAGTTCTTC
TRBV5-4	TRBJ2-2	.	.	CASSLGAWGAGELFF	TGTGCCAGCAGCTTGGGGGCGTGGGGCGCCGGGGAGCTGTTTTTT
TRBV5-1	TRBJ2-3	once	.	CASSFGRSTDTQYF	TGCGCCAGCAGCTTTGGCCGCAGCACAGATACGCAGTATTTT
TRBV6-1	TRBJ1-2	.	.	CASRGGNYGYTF	TGTGCCAGCAGAGGGGGGAACTATGGCTACACCTTC
TRBV6-5	TRBJ2-1	.	TRBD2	CASRGGGVAYNEQFF	TGTGCCAGCAGAGGCGGGGGGGTCGCCTACAATGAGCAGTTCTTC
TRBV2	TRBJ1-1	few	TRBD1	CASHRQGVTEAFF	TGTGCCAGCCACCGACAGGGGGTTACTGAAGCTTTCTTT
TRBV5-6	TRBJ1-2	.	.	CASSPGTDGYTF	TGTGCCAGCAGCCCTGGGACGGATGGCTACACCTTC
TRBV6-5	TRBJ2-5	.	.	CASSQSGQTQYF	TGTGCCAGCAGTCAAAGCGGGCAGACCCAGTACTTC
TRBV18	TRBJ1-5	once	.	CASSGTDSNQPQHF	TGTGCCAGCTCCGGAACGGATAGCAATCAGCCCCAGCATTTT
TRBV30	TRBJ1-2	once	.	CASRGGLHNYGYTF	TGTGCCTCTCGGGGGGGGCTGCATAACTATGGCTACACCTTC
TRBV27	TRBJ1-1	.	.	CASSWTGNTEAFF	TGTGCCAGCAGTTGGACGGGGAACACTGAAGCTTTCTTT
TRBV30	TRBJ2-5	.	TRBD2	CAWRTSGETQYF	TGTGCCTGGAGGACTAGCGGGGAGACCCAGTACTTC
TRBV5-1	TRBJ1-2	.	.	CASSLGPDGGYTF	TGCGCCAGCAGCTTGGGACCGGACGGTGGCTACACCTTC
TRBV7-2	TRBJ1-5	.	TRBD1	CASSNGQEGLYSNQPQHF	TGTGCCAGCAGCAATGGACAGGAGGGGCTATATAGCAATCAGCCCCAGCATTTT
TRBV4-2	TRBJ2-1	.	.	CASSRVGRQQGFYNEQFF	TGTGCCAGCAGCCGCGTCGGTAGACAACAGGGATTCTACAATGAGCAGTTCTTC
TRBV10-1	TRBJ1-1	.	.	CATLRGPIQGYKDTEAFF	TGCGCCACCCTGAGGGGACCAATCCAGGGGTATAAAGACACTGAAGCTTTCTTT
TRBV27	TRBJ2-1	.	.	CASSLAPVQFIEQFF	TGTGCCAGCAGTTTAGCTCCGGTACAGTTCATTGAGCAGTTCTTC
TRBV18	TRBJ1-2	.	.	CASSPGGIYGYTF	TGTGCCAGCTCACCGGGGGGTATCTATGGCTACACCTTC
TRBV7-2	TRBJ2-7	.	.	CASSSWAANYEQYF	TGTGCCAGCAGCTCTTGGGCTGCAAACTACGAGCAGTACTTC
TRBV6-5	TRBJ2-7	.	.	CASSYAPDSPYEQYF	TGTGCCAGCAGTTACGCTCCAGACAGTCCCTACGAGCAGTACTTC
TRBV11-2	TRBJ2-6	.	.	CASSLLGANVLTF	TGTGCCAGCAGCCTGCTCGGGGCCAACGTCCTGACTTTC